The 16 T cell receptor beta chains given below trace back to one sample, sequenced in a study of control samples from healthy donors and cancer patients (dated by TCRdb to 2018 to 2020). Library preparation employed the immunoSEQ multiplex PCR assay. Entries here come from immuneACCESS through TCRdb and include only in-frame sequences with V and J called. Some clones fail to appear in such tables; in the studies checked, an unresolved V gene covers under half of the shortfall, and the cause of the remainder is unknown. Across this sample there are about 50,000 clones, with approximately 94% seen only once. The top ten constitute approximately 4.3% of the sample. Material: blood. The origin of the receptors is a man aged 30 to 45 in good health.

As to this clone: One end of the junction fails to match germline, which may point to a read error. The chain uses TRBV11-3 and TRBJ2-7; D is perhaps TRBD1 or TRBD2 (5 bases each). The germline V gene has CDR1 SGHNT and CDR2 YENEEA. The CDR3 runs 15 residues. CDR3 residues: CASSFGTAQTYEQCF. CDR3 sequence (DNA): TGTGCCAGCAGCTTCGGGACCGCGCAGACGTACGAGCAGTGCTTC.

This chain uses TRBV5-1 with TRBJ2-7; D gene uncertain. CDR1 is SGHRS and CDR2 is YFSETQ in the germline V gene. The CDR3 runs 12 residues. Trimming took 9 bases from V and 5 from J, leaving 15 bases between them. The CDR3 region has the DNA TGCGCCACCCACTTCTACGGAGACGAGCAGTACTTC. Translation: CATHFYGDEQYF.

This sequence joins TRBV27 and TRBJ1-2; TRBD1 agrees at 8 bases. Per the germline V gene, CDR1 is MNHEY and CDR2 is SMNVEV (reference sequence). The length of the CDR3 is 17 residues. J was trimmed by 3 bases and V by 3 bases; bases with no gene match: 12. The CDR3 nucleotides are TGTGCCAGCAGTTTCACCGGACCTGGACAGGGCCACTATGGCTACACCTTC. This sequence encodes CASSFTGPGQGHYGYTF.

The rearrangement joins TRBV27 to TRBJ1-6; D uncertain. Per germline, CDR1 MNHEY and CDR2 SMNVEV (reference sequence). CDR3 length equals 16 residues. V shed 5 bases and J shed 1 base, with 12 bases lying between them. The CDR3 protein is CASSPYATSYNSPLHF. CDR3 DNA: TGTGCCAGCAGTCCATACGCTACTTCCTATAATTCACCCCTCCACTTT.

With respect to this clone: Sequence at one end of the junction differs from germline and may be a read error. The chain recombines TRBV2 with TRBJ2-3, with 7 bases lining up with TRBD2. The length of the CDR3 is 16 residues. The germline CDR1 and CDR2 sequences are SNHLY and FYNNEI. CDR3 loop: CASREVAGPTQDTQYF. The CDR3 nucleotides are TGTGCCAGCAGGGAAGTAGCGGGCCCCACCCAGGATACGCAGTATTTT.

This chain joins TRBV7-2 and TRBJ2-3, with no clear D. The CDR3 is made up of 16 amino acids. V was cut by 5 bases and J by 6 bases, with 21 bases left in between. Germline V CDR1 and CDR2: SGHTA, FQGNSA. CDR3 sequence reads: CASSRGPMGSIDTQYF. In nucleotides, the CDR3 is TGTGCCAGCAGCCGTGGGCCGATGGGTAGTATCGATACGCAGTATTTT.

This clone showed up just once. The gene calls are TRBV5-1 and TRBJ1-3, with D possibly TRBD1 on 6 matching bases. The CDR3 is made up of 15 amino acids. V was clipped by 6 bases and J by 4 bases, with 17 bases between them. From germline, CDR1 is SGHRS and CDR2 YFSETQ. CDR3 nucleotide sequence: TGCGCCAGCACGTTTGCGTCAGGGGTAGGAAACACCATATATTTT. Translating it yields CASTFASGVGNTIYF.

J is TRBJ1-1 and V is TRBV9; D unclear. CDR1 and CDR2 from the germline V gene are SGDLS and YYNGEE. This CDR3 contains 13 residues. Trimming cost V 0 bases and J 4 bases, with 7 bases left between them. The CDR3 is CASSVGGRTEAFF. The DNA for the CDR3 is TGTGCCAGCAGCGTAGGAGGGCGCACTGAAGCTTTCTTT.

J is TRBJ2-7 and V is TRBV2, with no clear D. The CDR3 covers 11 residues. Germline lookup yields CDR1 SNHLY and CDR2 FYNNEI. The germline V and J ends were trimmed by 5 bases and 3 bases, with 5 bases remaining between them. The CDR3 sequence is CASSSIYEQYF. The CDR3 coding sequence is TGTGCCAGCAGTTCCATCTACGAGCAGTACTTC.

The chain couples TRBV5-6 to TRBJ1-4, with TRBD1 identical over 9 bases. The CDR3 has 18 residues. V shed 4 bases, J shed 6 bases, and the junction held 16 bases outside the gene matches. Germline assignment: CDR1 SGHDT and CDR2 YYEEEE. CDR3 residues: CASSPDPGQGVGYEKLFF. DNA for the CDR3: TGTGCCAGCAGCCCAGACCCGGGACAGGGAGTAGGATATGAAAAACTGTTTTTT.

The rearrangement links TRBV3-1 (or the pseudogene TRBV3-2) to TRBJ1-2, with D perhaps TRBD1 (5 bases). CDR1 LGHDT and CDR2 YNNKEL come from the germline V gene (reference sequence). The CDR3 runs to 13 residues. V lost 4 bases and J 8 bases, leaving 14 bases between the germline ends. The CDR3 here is CASSPEPGRGYTF. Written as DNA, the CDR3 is TGTGCCAGCAGCCCGGAGCCGGGGCGGGGCTACACCTTC.

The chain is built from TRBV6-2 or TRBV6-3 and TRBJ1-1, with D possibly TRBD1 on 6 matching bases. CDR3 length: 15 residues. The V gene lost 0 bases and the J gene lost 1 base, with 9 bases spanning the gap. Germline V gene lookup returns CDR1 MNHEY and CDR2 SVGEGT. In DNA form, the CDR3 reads TGTGCCAGCAGTTACTCGTCCAGGGGGAACACTGAAGCTTTCTTT. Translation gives CASSYSSRGNTEAFF.

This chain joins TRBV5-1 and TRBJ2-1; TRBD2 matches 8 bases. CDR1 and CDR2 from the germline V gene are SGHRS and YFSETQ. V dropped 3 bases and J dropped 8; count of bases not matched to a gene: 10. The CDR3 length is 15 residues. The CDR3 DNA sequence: TGCGCCAGCAGCTCTCGGAGCGGGAGCCTGGATGAGCAGTTCTTC. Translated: CASSSRSGSLDEQFF.

CDR3 nucleotide sequence: TGTGCCAGCAGTTACGACACTTACATCCACTTT. The encoded protein is CASSYDTYIHF. The J gene is TRBJ1-6, the V gene TRBV6-6; D gene uncertain. Per germline, CDR1 MNHNY and CDR2 SVGAGI (reference sequence). V shed 2 bases and J shed 17 bases, with 10 bases lying between them. The CDR3 contains 11 residues.

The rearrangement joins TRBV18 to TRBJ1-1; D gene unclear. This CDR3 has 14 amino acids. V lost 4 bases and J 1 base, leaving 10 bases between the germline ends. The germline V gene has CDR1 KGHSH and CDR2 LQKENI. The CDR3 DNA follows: TGTGCCAGCTCACTTCGGGATCAGAACACTGAAGCTTTCTTT. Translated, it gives CASSLRDQNTEAFF.

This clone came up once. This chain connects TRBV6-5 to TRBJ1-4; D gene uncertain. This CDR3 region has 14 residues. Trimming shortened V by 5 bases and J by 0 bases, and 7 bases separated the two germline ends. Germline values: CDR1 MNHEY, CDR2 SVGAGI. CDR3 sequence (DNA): TGTGCCAGCAGTACAGAGACAACTAATGAAAAACTGTTTTTT. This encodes CASSTETTNEKLFF.